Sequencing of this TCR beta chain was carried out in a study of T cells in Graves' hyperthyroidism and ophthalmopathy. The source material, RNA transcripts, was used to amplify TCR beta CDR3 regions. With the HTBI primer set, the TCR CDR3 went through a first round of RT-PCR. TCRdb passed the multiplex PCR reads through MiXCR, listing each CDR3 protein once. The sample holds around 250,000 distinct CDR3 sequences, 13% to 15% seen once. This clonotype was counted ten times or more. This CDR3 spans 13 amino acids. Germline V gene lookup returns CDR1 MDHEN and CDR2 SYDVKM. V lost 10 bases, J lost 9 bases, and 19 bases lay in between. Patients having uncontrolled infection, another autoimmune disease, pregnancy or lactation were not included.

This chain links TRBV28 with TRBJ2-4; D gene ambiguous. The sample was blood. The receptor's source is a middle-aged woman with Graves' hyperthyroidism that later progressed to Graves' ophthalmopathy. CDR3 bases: TGTGCCACCCTACTTCGGGCCTCGGGCATTCAGTACTTC. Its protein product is CATLLRASGIQYF.